This T cell receptor (beta chain) is from a study of OX40 agonist ivuxolimab in advanced cancers. Findings and limits, study-wide: It was not determined which antigens were specifically recognized by the peripheral T cells that had undergone clonal expansion.

As for this clone: Its target is not known.

TCRdb's copy holds only in-frame clones and misses some; the assay was immunoSEQ multiplex PCR. The table lists roughly 41,000 clones, over 75% of them singletons. This sequence originates from an adult with an advanced solid tumor such as melanoma, head and neck, liver or kidney cancer. The sequencing here drew on CD4+ or CD8+ T cells sorted from blood, taken in a trial of the OX40 agonist ivuxolimab.

CDR3 nucleotide sequence: TGTGCCAGCAGCGTAGCTCTGGACACTGAAGCTTTCTTT. Translation gives CASSVALDTEAFF. The rearrangement uses TRBV9 and TRBJ1-1; D is unresolved. Germline-derived CDR1 and CDR2 are SGDLS and YYNGEE. The CDR3 consists of 13 residues. V lost 0 bases and J lost 3, with 6 bases in between.